These T cell receptor beta chains were read from a single sample in a study of T-cell memory formation after mild COVID-19. MiXCR, run by TCRdb on the 5' RACE reads, gives a single entry per CDR3 protein. The sample has around 510,000 distinct CDR3 sequences; less than 25% are singletons. The specimen sequenced was PBMCs or a T cell subset sorted from them (not recorded which). The receptors originated from an adult woman who had mild COVID-19 (a few samples of this study predate the infection). Cell type and time point are not known. Both conserved end residues are part of each CDR3. D genes are given only for firm matches. Expanded clones are given a class, and other clones once, few, many or no size at all.

abundance	v_gene	j_gene	d_gene	CDR3aa	CDR3nt
few	TRBV7-9	TRBJ2-7	.	CASSFAGTIVSEQYF	TGTGCCAGCAGCTTCGCGGGAACGATTGTCAGCGAGCAGTACTTC
few	TRBV3-1	TRBJ1-4	.	CASSQFYIGATNEKLFF	TGTGCCAGCAGCCAATTTTACATCGGGGCAACTAATGAAAAACTGTTTTTT
few	TRBV7-2	TRBJ1-2	.	CASSFLDSYGYTF	TGTGCCAGCAGCTTCTTGGATTCCTATGGCTACACCTTC
.	TRBV11-1	TRBJ2-2	.	CASSYRFDTGELFF	TGTGCCAGCAGCTACCGTTTCGACACCGGGGAGCTGTTTTTT
few	TRBV2	TRBJ1-2	.	CASSEDRPYGYTF	TGTGCCAGCAGTGAGGACAGACCCTATGGCTACACCTTC
.	TRBV7-2	TRBJ2-2	.	CASRTYQEAGELFF	TGTGCCAGCCGCACATACCAAGAGGCCGGGGAGCTGTTTTTT
.	TRBV5-1	TRBJ2-5	.	CASSFEDSRSETQYF	TGCGCCAGCAGCTTCGAAGACAGTCGGAGCGAGACCCAGTACTTC
few	TRBV24-1	TRBJ2-2	.	CATTPTGTGELFF	TGTGCCACCACTCCAACCGGGACCGGGGAGCTGTTTTTT
.	TRBV3-1	TRBJ2-7	.	CASSPWTQSYEQYF	TGTGCCAGCAGCCCCTGGACACAATCCTACGAGCAGTACTTC
once	TRBV30	TRBJ1-2	.	CAWSPGSGYGYTF	TGTGCCTGGAGTCCAGGGTCCGGCTATGGCTACACCTTC
few	TRBV30	TRBJ1-6	TRBD1	CACPRGPGRSPLHF	TGTGCCTGCCCCAGGGGGCCGGGACGATCACCCCTCCACTTT
few	TRBV11-3	TRBJ2-1	TRBD2	CASSLRRLADEQFF	TGTGCCAGCAGCTTACGTCGTCTAGCGGACGAGCAGTTCTTC
few	TRBV29-1	TRBJ1-2	.	CSVTDRTIYGYTF	TGCAGCGTGACCGACAGGACTATCTATGGCTACACCTTC
many	TRBV15	TRBJ2-3	TRBD1	CATSRTGETDTQYF	TGTGCCACCAGCCGTACAGGGGAAACAGATACGCAGTATTTT
.	TRBV7-9	TRBJ2-7	.	CASSLWLGEQYF	TGTGCCAGCAGCTTATGGCTGGGAGAGCAGTACTTC
.	TRBV4-1	TRBJ2-5	.	CASSGLGTNRETQYF	TGCGCCAGCAGCGGACTAGGGACAAACCGGGAGACCCAGTACTTC
few	TRBV12-3/TRBV12-4	TRBJ2-6	.	CASSPLQGAGANVLTF	TGTGCCAGCAGTCCGCTGCAGGGCGCTGGGGCCAACGTCCTGACTTTC
.	TRBV11-2	TRBJ2-1	.	CASGPRALVYNEQFF	TGTGCCAGCGGCCCACGGGCGCTGGTATACAATGAGCAGTTCTTC
.	TRBV15	TRBJ2-7	.	CATSLGGYEQYF	TGTGCCACCAGCCTAGGGGGCTACGAGCAGTACTTC
few	TRBV6-5	TRBJ1-2	.	CASSYNSGGNGYTF	TGTGCCAGCAGTTACAATTCTGGTGGGAATGGCTACACCTTC
few	TRBV20-1	TRBJ2-7	.	CSARNFGGYEQYF	TGCAGTGCTAGAAATTTTGGGGGCTACGAGCAGTACTTC
few	TRBV4-1	TRBJ1-3	.	CASSQEGAAGNTIYF	TGCGCCAGCAGCCAAGAGGGGGCGGCTGGAAACACCATATATTTT
few	TRBV20-1	TRBJ1-6	.	CSAPTRGMAYNSPLHF	TGCAGTGCCCCAACCCGGGGGATGGCCTATAATTCACCCCTCCACTTT
few	TRBV12-3/TRBV12-4	TRBJ2-1	TRBD2	CASSFIGTSGTNEQFF	TGTGCCAGCAGTTTTATCGGGACTAGCGGGACTAATGAGCAGTTCTTC
.	TRBV7-9	TRBJ2-1	TRBD1	CASRAGQGRNEQFF	TGTGCCAGCAGGGCGGGACAGGGCCGGAATGAGCAGTTCTTC
few	TRBV15	TRBJ2-1	TRBD2	CATSSRGGTYNEQFF	TGTGCCACCAGCAGCCGCGGGGGGACCTACAATGAGCAGTTCTTC
.	TRBV20-1	TRBJ1-3	.	CSARGGAGNTIYF	TGCAGTGCTAGAGGAGGCGCTGGAAACACCATATATTTT
.	TRBV7-3	TRBJ2-7	.	CASSTGLDYEQYF	TGTGCCAGCAGCACCGGACTCGACTACGAGCAGTACTTC
.	TRBV7-2	TRBJ2-1	TRBD2	CASSRRTSVTYNEQFF	TGTGCCAGCAGCCGACGGACTAGCGTGACCTACAATGAGCAGTTCTTC
.	TRBV7-2	TRBJ2-7	.	CASSWLGLDPYEQYF	TGTGCCAGCAGCTGGCTGGGACTCGATCCCTACGAGCAGTACTTC
many	TRBV5-1	TRBJ1-5	.	CASSLGQPNQPQHF	TGCGCCAGCAGCTTGGGACAGCCAAATCAGCCCCAGCATTTT
.	TRBV29-1	TRBJ2-3	.	CSVERGGRATTSTDTQYF	TGCAGCGTTGAGAGAGGGGGGCGGGCGACTACTAGCACAGATACGCAGTATTTT
.	TRBV24-1	TRBJ1-2	.	CATSDSDTRGYTF	TGTGCCACCAGTGATTCCGACACGCGCGGCTACACCTTC
.	TRBV4-1	TRBJ1-6	.	CASSQGQAYSYNSPLHF	TGCGCCAGCAGCCAAGGACAGGCCTACTCTTATAATTCACCCCTCCACTTT
.	TRBV2	TRBJ2-5	.	CASLLRPTQETQYF	TGTGCCAGCCTCTTAAGGCCAACCCAAGAGACCCAGTACTTC
.	TRBV5-6	TRBJ2-1	.	CASSQALSSYNEQFF	TGTGCCAGCAGCCAAGCATTGAGCTCCTACAATGAGCAGTTCTTC
few	TRBV6-5	TRBJ2-5	.	CASSPRDGRGETQYF	TGTGCCAGCAGTCCCCGGGACGGGAGAGGTGAGACCCAGTACTTC
few	TRBV10-2	TRBJ1-2	.	CASSESPPHSYTF	TGCGCCAGCAGTGAGTCGCCCCCCCACAGCTACACCTTC
few	TRBV5-1	TRBJ2-1	TRBD2	CASSSTSGIHNEQFF	TGCGCCAGCAGCTCGACTAGCGGGATACACAATGAGCAGTTCTTC
few	TRBV20-1	TRBJ2-2	.	CSAERFGPGELFF	TGCAGTGCCGAACGTTTCGGTCCCGGGGAGCTGTTTTTT
.	TRBV9	TRBJ2-2	.	CASSVESLAHTGELFF	TGTGCCAGCAGCGTAGAGTCTTTGGCCCACACCGGGGAGCTGTTTTTT
.	TRBV12-3/TRBV12-4	TRBJ2-2	TRBD2	CASSLTSGEASTGELFF	TGTGCCAGCAGTCTAACTAGCGGAGAAGCCTCGACCGGGGAGCTGTTTTTT
few	TRBV7-9	TRBJ1-3	.	CASSPRQATGNTIYF	TGTGCCAGCAGCCCCAGACAGGCGACTGGAAACACCATATATTTT
.	TRBV7-8	TRBJ2-5	TRBD2	CASSLWTSGRGQETQYF	TGTGCCAGCAGTTTATGGACTAGCGGGAGGGGCCAAGAGACCCAGTACTTC
.	TRBV15	TRBJ2-3	.	CATSRITHWRDPNTDTQYF	TGTGCCACCAGCAGAATTACCCATTGGCGGGATCCCAACACAGATACGCAGTATTTT
.	TRBV29-1	TRBJ2-5	.	CSVVPWGGDQETQYF	TGCAGCGTTGTCCCTTGGGGGGGCGATCAAGAGACCCAGTACTTC